A single sample is the source of the 29 T cell receptor beta chains below, sequenced in a study of OX40 agonist ivuxolimab in advanced cancers. TCRdb keeps only in-frame clones here, not all; method: immunoSEQ multiplex PCR. The sample yields under 25,000 clones, 60% to 80% seen once. The sequencing here drew on CD4+ or CD8+ T cells sorted from blood, taken in a trial of the OX40 agonist ivuxolimab. These receptors came from an adult with an advanced solid tumor such as melanoma, head and neck, liver or kidney cancer.

The chain couples TRBV2 to TRBJ2-1; 7 nucleotides agree with TRBD2. CDR1 and CDR2 from the germline V gene are SNHLY and FYNNEI. The CDR3 sequence is 13 residues long. Losses at the gene ends were 5 bases for V and 5 bases for J; bases not matched to a gene: 3. The CDR3 DNA reads TGTGCCAGCAGTCTAGCGGAGGACAATGAGCAGTTCTTC. Protein sequence: CASSLAEDNEQFF.

The chain recombines TRBV27 with TRBJ2-2; D gene uncertain. V lost 4 bases and J 5 bases, leaving 8 bases between the germline ends. The CDR3 sequence is 13 residues long. Germline CDR1 and CDR2: MNHEY and SMNVEV (reference sequence). CDR3 coding DNA: TGTGCCAGCAGTTGGGCAGGAACCGGGGAGCTGTTTTTT. Translating it yields CASSWAGTGELFF.

Sample share makes this clone medium-sized. The chain recombines TRBV4-1 with TRBJ2-7; D gene unclear. CDR1 and CDR2 from the germline V gene are MGHRA and YSYEKL. The V end lost 0 bases, the J end lost 2 bases, and 11 bases lay between the germline ends. This CDR3 comprises 15 residues. The DNA of the CDR3 is TGCGCCAGCAGCCAAGATAGAAACCCCGCCTACGAGCAGTACTTC. Residues: CASSQDRNPAYEQYF.

The chain is built from TRBV5-6 and TRBJ2-1, with a tentative D call TRBD1 (6 bases). Germline CDR1 and CDR2: SGHDT and YYEEEE. Trimming pared 0 bases from V and 0 bases from J, leaving 7 bases between. This CDR3 is built from 15 residues. CDR3 nucleotide sequence: TGTGCCAGCAGCTTGGGGGACAACTCCTACAATGAGCAGTTCTTC. This encodes CASSLGDNSYNEQFF.

V gene TRBV14 combines with J gene TRBJ1-2, with D unresolved. CDR1 and CDR2 (germline): SGHDN, FVKESK. This CDR3 spans 16 amino acids. The germline V and J ends were trimmed by 3 bases and 7 bases, with 21 bases remaining between them. CDR3 loop: CASSHLKKGISFGYTF. The CDR3 nucleotides read TGTGCCAGCAGCCATCTCAAGAAAGGGATAAGTTTTGGCTACACCTTC.

This chain connects TRBV27 to TRBJ1-5; the D is unclear. The germline gives CDR1 MNHEY, CDR2 SMNVEV (reference sequence). The germline V and J ends were trimmed by 5 bases and 2 bases, with 10 bases remaining between them. This CDR3 region has 14 residues. The CDR3 region is CASSLGVGNQPQHF. The CDR3 nucleotides are TGTGCCAGCAGTCTCGGAGTTGGCAATCAGCCCCAGCATTTT.

V gene TRBV7-9 combines with J gene TRBJ2-2; D gene uncertain. The CDR3 consists of 15 residues. V was clipped by 4 bases and J by 3 bases, with 12 bases between them. From germline, CDR1 is SEHNR and CDR2 FQNEAQ (reference sequence). This CDR3 is CASSSVLLYTGELFF. The CDR3 nucleotides read TGTGCCAGCAGCTCCGTCCTCCTCTACACCGGGGAGCTGTTTTTT.

The rearrangement joins TRBV11-2 to TRBJ2-1; a possible D gene is TRBD2 (5 bases). The CDR3 has 16 amino acids. Trimming removed 2 bases from V and 2 bases from J, with 13 bases in between. Germline CDR1 SGHAT, CDR2 FQNNGV. Here the CDR3 reads CASSLWSAGAYNEQFF. As DNA, the CDR3 is TGTGCCAGCAGCTTATGGTCAGCCGGGGCCTACAATGAGCAGTTCTTC.

V and J are TRBV7-3 and TRBJ2-1; 9 bases fit TRBD2. Germline CDR1 reads SGHTA; CDR2 reads FQGTGA. The CDR3 length is 15 residues. J lost 8 bases, V lost 4 bases, and 9 bases had no gene match. CDR3 nucleotide sequence: TGTGCCAGCAGCTACGGCGCGGGAGGGCCGGATGAGCAGTTCTTC. Protein sequence: CASSYGAGGPDEQFF.

The chain combines TRBV9 with TRBJ2-3; the D gene could be TRBD1 or TRBD2 (5 bases each). Per germline, CDR1 SGDLS and CDR2 YYNGEE. CDR3 length: 16 residues. Trimming took off 4 bases at V and 0 bases at J, with 15 bases between the two ends. CDR3 in DNA: TGTGCCAGCAGCATAGGGACCCAGAAGAGCACAGATACGCAGTATTTT. Translating gives CASSIGTQKSTDTQYF.

About this clone: The same CDR3 can be traced to other DNA sequences in this sample. V gene TRBV5-1 combines with J gene TRBJ2-7, with 10 bases fitting TRBD2. The length of the CDR3 is 14 residues. In germline, CDR1 is SGHRS, CDR2 YFSETQ. The V and J ends lost 4 bases and 4 bases, in that order; junction bases with no gene match: 5. CDR3 sequence: CASSPGTSAYEQYF. The CDR3 DNA follows: TGCGCCAGCAGCCCCGGGACTAGCGCTTACGAGCAGTACTTC.

V usage is TRBV5-5 and J usage is TRBJ1-1; D is ambiguous. This CDR3 is 12 amino acids long. Looked up from germline, CDR1 is SGHKS and CDR2 is YYEKEE (reference sequence). Between the trimmed V and J ends, which lost 0 bases and 6 bases, there was a span of 6 bases. CDR3 in amino acids: CASSLVPAEAFF. CDR3 bases: TGTGCCAGCAGCTTGGTTCCGGCTGAAGCTTTCTTT. Based on the CDR3 plus reference TRBV5-5 and TRBJ1-1, the full variable domain is DAGVTQSPTHLIKTRGQQVTLRCSPISGHKSVSWYQQVLGQGPQFIFQYYEKEERGRGNFPDRFSARQFPNYSSELNVNALLLGDSALYLCASSLVPAEAFFGQGTRLTVV.

J is TRBJ1-1 and V is TRBV18; weak D call: TRBD1 (5 bases). The V gene lost 3 bases and the J gene lost 4 bases, with 9 bases spanning the gap. From germline, CDR1 is KGHSH and CDR2 LQKENI. The CDR3 is 13 amino acids. CDR3 amino acids: CASSPYRSTEAFF. The DNA of the CDR3 is TGTGCCAGCTCACCTTACAGGAGCACTGAAGCTTTCTTT. Together with reference TRBV18 and TRBJ1-1, the CDR3 gives the full variable domain: NAGVMQNPRHLVRRRGQEARLRCSPMKGHSHVYWYRQLPEEGLKFMVYLQKENIIDESGMPKERFSAEFPKEGPSILRIQQVVRGDSAAYFCASSPYRSTEAFFGQGTRLTVV.

The CDR3 nucleotides read TGTGCCAGCGGTATGGGGGGCAATGAGCAGTTCTTC. Its protein is CASGMGGNEQFF. The chain links TRBV19 to TRBJ2-1; weak D call: TRBD2 (6 bases). This CDR3 contains 12 residues. V shed 9 bases and J shed 6 bases, with 12 bases lying between them. Germline assignment: CDR1 LNHDA and CDR2 SQIVND (reference sequence).

V is TRBV28 and J is TRBJ2-7, with 7 bases fitting TRBD2. CDR3 length: 13 amino acids. Germline V gene lookup returns CDR1 MDHEN and CDR2 SYDVKM. The J segment lost 5 bases and the V segment lost 8 bases, leaving 9 bases of the junction unmatched. CDR3 in amino acids: CASGNGGSDEQYF. CDR3 coding DNA: TGTGCCAGCGGCAACGGCGGGAGTGACGAGCAGTACTTC.

This clone has just one count. The rearrangement joins TRBV7-6 to TRBJ2-7, with D uncertain. V dropped 3 bases and J dropped 2 bases, with 20 bases sitting between them. The CDR3 runs to 17 residues. From germline, CDR1 is SGHVS and CDR2 FNYEAQ. CDR3 sequence: CASSFGSMVVGTYEQYF. CDR3 DNA sequence: TGTGCCAGCAGCTTTGGCTCGATGGTAGTGGGAACCTACGAGCAGTACTTC.

The chain combines TRBV27 with TRBJ1-4; a weak D match, TRBD1 (5 bases). The length of the CDR3 is 15 residues. The V gene's germline CDR1 is MNHEY and CDR2 SMNVEV (reference sequence). V lost 0 bases, J lost 6 bases, and 11 bases lay in between. Written as DNA, the CDR3 is TGTGCCAGCAGTTTATCGATAGGGGACTATGAAAAACTGTTTTTT. It is translated as CASSLSIGDYEKLFF.

This chain uses TRBV6-4 with TRBJ2-7, with 13 nucleotides matching TRBD2. V trimming: 3 bases; J trimming: 4 bases; junction bases outside the gene matches: 0. This CDR3 is built from 14 residues. Germline V lookup: CDR1 MRHNA, CDR2 SNTAGT. CDR3 DNA: TGTGCCAGCAGTGAACTAGCGGGGGGGTACGAGCAGTACTTC. It yields the protein CASSELAGGYEQYF.

The chain employs TRBV5-4 and TRBJ2-2; D remains unclear. This CDR3 spans 13 amino acids. From germline, CDR1 is SGHNT and CDR2 YYREEE (reference sequence). The V gene lost 0 bases and the J gene lost 6 bases, with 6 bases spanning the gap. The DNA of the CDR3 is TGTGCCAGCAGCTTGGTTTTGGCCGGGGAGCTGTTTTTT. It encodes CASSLVLAGELFF.

This clone was picked up one time. The CDR3 here is CASSGPTGGYEQYF. The CDR3 DNA reads as TGTGCCAGCAGCGGGCCGACAGGGGGCTACGAGCAGTACTTC. The chain employs TRBV5-5 and TRBJ2-7, with 9 bases that match TRBD1. V shed 4 bases and J 3 bases; nucleotides not matched to a gene: 5. The CDR3 extends over 14 amino acids. In germline, CDR1 is SGHKS, CDR2 YYEKEE (reference sequence).

The V and J genes are TRBV7-6 and TRBJ2-7; TRBD2 aligns across 8 bases. The V segment lost 1 base and the J segment 3 bases; nucleotides outside the gene matches: 8. CDR3 size: 16 residues. Germline V gene data show CDR1 as SGHVS and CDR2 as FNYEAQ. The CDR3 region is CASSLGSAGGDYEQYF. Here the CDR3 DNA reads TGTGCCAGCAGCTTAGGTTCTGCGGGGGGCGACTACGAGCAGTACTTC. Full variable domain (outside the CDR3, taken from reference TRBV7-6 and TRBJ2-7): GAGVSQSPRYKVTKRGQDVALRCDPISGHVSLYWYRQALGQGPEFLTYFNYEAQQDKSGLPNDRFSAERPEGSISTLTIQRTEQRDSAMYRCASSLGSAGGDYEQYFGPGTRLTVT.

This sequence joins TRBV6-1 and TRBJ2-1; a possible D gene is TRBD1 (5 bases). The CDR3 consists of 13 residues. Germline CDR1 is MNHNS and CDR2 is SASEGT. V lost 3 bases and J lost 6, with 9 bases in between. The chain's CDR3 is CASSDWQGNEQFF. Here the CDR3 DNA reads TGTGCCAGCAGTGACTGGCAGGGCAATGAGCAGTTCTTC.

The V and J genes are TRBV2 and TRBJ1-2; D gene unclear. V was clipped by 8 bases and J by 6 bases, with 10 bases between them. CDR1 is SNHLY, CDR2 FYNNEI, per germline. The CDR3 contains 11 residues. This chain's CDR3 is CASPWGHGYTF. The DNA for the CDR3 is TGTGCCAGCCCGTGGGGTCATGGCTACACCTTC.

This sequence joins TRBV28 and TRBJ2-7, with TRBD2 identical over 10 bases. With 6 bases clipped from V and 5 bases from J, the junction kept 10 bases outside the gene matches. The CDR3 covers 15 residues. The germline V gene encodes CDR1 MDHEN and CDR2 SYDVKM. The CDR3 bases are TGTGCCAGCAGCGCCCCGGGACTAGCGTTCCACGAGCAGTACTTC. Amino acid sequence: CASSAPGLAFHEQYF. The complete variable domain, with remaining parts taken from reference TRBV28 and TRBJ2-7, reads DVKVTQSSRYLVKRTGEKVFLECVQDMDHENMFWYRQDPGLGLRLIYFSYDVKMKEKGDIPEGYSVSREKKERFSLILESASTNQTSMYLCASSAPGLAFHEQYFGPGTRLTVT.

The genes are TRBV14 and TRBJ2-7; 9 bases map to TRBD2. The V gene's germline CDR1 is SGHDN and CDR2 FVKESK. Losses at the gene ends were 0 bases for V and 4 bases for J; bases not matched to a gene: 4. The CDR3 is 15 amino acids. The CDR3 bases are TGTGCCAGCAGCCAAGAGTCTAGCGGGATTTACGAGCAGTACTTC. As protein: CASSQESSGIYEQYF. The variable domain in full, with the rest retrieved from reference TRBV14 and TRBJ2-7, is EAGVTQFPSHSVIEKGQTVTLRCDPISGHDNLYWYRRVMGKEIKFLLHFVKESKQDESGMPNNRFLAERTGGTYSTLKVQPAELEDSGVYFCASSQESSGIYEQYFGPGTRLTVT.

J is TRBJ2-1 and V is TRBV9, with 9 bases aligning to TRBD2. The CDR3 is made up of 15 amino acids. Germline values: CDR1 SGDLS, CDR2 YYNGEE. V lost 1 base, J lost 4 bases, and 3 bases stayed unmatched. CDR3 in DNA: TGTGCCAGCAGCGTAACGGGACTAGCTTACAATGAGCAGTTCTTC. Translation gives CASSVTGLAYNEQFF.

In this sample, this clone turned up once. The chain employs TRBV19 and TRBJ2-7, with 9 bases identical to TRBD1. Germline V lookup: CDR1 LNHDA, CDR2 SQIVND (reference sequence). The V segment lost 8 bases and the J segment 4 bases; nucleotides outside the gene matches: 9. This CDR3 is built from 14 residues. CDR3 in amino acids: CASAPGQGPYEQYF. DNA of the CDR3: TGTGCCAGTGCGCCGGGACAGGGCCCATACGAGCAGTACTTC.

This clone was counted only a few times. This chain uses TRBV9 with TRBJ2-1; 8 nucleotides agree with TRBD1. V was clipped by 4 bases and J by 6 bases; unmatched bases: 6. Germline lookup yields CDR1 SGDLS and CDR2 YYNGEE. CDR3 length: 14 amino acids. CDR3 nucleotide sequence: TGTGCCAGCAGCCCACGGACAGGGAGCAATGAGCAGTTCTTC. This sequence encodes CASSPRTGSNEQFF. The full variable domain, its missing parts supplied by reference TRBV9 and TRBJ2-1, is DSGVTQTPKHLITATGQRVTLRCSPRSGDLSVYWYQQSLDQGLQFLIQYYNGEERAKGNILERFSAQQFPDLHSELNLSSLELGDSALYFCASSPRTGSNEQFFGPGTRLTVL.

The rearrangement joins TRBV27 to TRBJ2-1; D is tentatively TRBD1 or TRBD2 (6 bases each). The germline V gene has CDR1 MNHEY and CDR2 SMNVEV (reference sequence). The CDR3 has 13 residues. Trimming left V 5 bases short and J 12 bases short, with 17 bases between. As DNA, the CDR3 is TGTGCCAGCAGTGTCCTGACGGGGGCTGGGCAGTTCTTC. Translating gives CASSVLTGAGQFF.